The T cell receptor beta chain described here comes from a study of blood T cells in healthy people across ages. The CDR3 has 18 residues. Germline V lookup: CDR1 DFQATT, CDR2 SNEGSKA (reference sequence). V lost 4 bases to trimming and J lost 5 bases, with 29 bases between them. Study findings and constraints: In older individuals, TCR beta diversity per million T cells was lower, falling roughly linearly with age. There were more naive CD4+ cells and higher diversity in long-lived donors than in aged donors.

Primed by a sample-barcoded 5' primer and a J-beta primer mix, a second PCR proceeded for about 7 to 11 cycles. TCRdb re-analysed the 5' RACE reads in MiXCR, keeping a single row per CDR3 protein. The sample records over 1.5 million distinct CDR3 sequences, about 50% being singletons. With respect to this clonotype: Its matching antigen is unknown.

The sample was blood. The clonotype was recovered from a woman in her thirties or forties in good health. The genes are TRBV20-1 and TRBJ1-2; D might be TRBD1 (5 bases). CDR3 sequence: CSATLGPPQAVAAYGYTF. The CDR3 bases are TGCAGTGCTACGCTCGGGCCTCCACAGGCAGTGGCGGCATATGGCTACACCTTC.